This entry lists 20 T cell receptor beta chains sequenced from one sample in a study of blood T cell repertoires in COVID-19. Libraries were prepared by immunoSEQ multiplex PCR; TCRdb keeps only in-frame clonotypes and omits some of them. The sample consists of about 220,000 clones, nearly 90% of them appearing once. Source material: PBMCs or T cells enriched from blood (not recorded which). Every receptor here comes from a young man who had been exposed to COVID-19.

This chain connects TRBV5-6 to TRBJ2-1; TRBD1 matches at 8 bases. With V trimmed by 4 bases and J by 4 bases, 7 bases remained unmatched. The CDR3 covers 15 residues. The germline CDR1 and CDR2 sequences are SGHDT and YYEEEE. The CDR3 loop reads CASSGWGTGYNEQFF. The CDR3 nucleotides read TGTGCCAGCAGCGGATGGGGGACAGGATACAATGAGCAGTTCTTC.

The chain is built from TRBV9 and TRBJ1-2; D not certain. The CDR3 runs to 12 residues. Germline CDR1 reads SGDLS; CDR2 reads YYNGEE. V was clipped by 0 bases and J by 8 bases, with 8 bases between them. The CDR3 loop is CASSVEGGGYTF. The CDR3, as DNA: TGTGCCAGCAGCGTAGAGGGAGGAGGCTACACCTTC.

This sequence joins TRBV4-3 and TRBJ1-1; 10 positions agree with TRBD1. CDR3 size: 15 residues. The V gene's germline CDR1 is LGHNA and CDR2 YSLEER. The V segment lost 2 bases and the J segment 4 bases; nucleotides outside the gene matches: 4. Here the CDR3 DNA reads TGCGCCAGCAGCCAAACGGGACAGGGGATCACTGAAGCTTTCTTT. Residues: CASSQTGQGITEAFF.

This chain connects TRBV20-1 to TRBJ2-5; 8 nucleotides align to TRBD2. Germline CDR1 and CDR2: DFQATT and SNEGSKA (reference sequence). Unmatched junction bases numbered 11, after V lost 3 bases and J lost 2 bases. The CDR3 runs 16 residues. The CDR3 spells CSASLSSGGIQETQYF. CDR3 coding DNA: TGCAGTGCTAGTCTCTCGAGCGGGGGTATTCAAGAGACCCAGTACTTC.

J is TRBJ1-2 and V is TRBV2, with 10 bases fitting TRBD1. The V gene end was trimmed by 5 bases and the J gene end by 7 bases; junction bases not matched to a gene: 7. The CDR3 is 14 amino acids. Per germline, CDR1 SNHLY and CDR2 FYNNEI. The DNA of the CDR3 is TGTGCCAGCAGTTCCGACAGGGGGCTTCCTGGCTACACCTTC. Translation gives CASSSDRGLPGYTF.

The chain employs TRBV9 and TRBJ2-2; possibly TRBD1 for D (5 bases). The CDR3 runs 16 residues. V dropped 4 bases and J dropped 0 bases, with 13 bases sitting between them. Germline CDR1 and CDR2: SGDLS and YYNGEE. The CDR3 sequence: CASSSWGSANTGELFF. As DNA, the CDR3 is TGTGCCAGCAGCTCATGGGGCTCAGCGAACACCGGGGAGCTGTTTTTT.

This clone was seen a single time. The chain uses TRBV28 and TRBJ2-7; D perhaps matches TRBD1 (6 bases). The germline V and J ends were trimmed by 2 bases and 1 base, with 12 bases remaining between them. CDR1 is MDHEN and CDR2 is SYDVKM in the germline V gene. The CDR3 totals 15 residues. The CDR3 loop is CASSLKGVRSYEQYF. CDR3 in DNA: TGTGCCAGCAGTTTAAAGGGGGTCAGATCCTACGAGCAGTACTTC. Looking up the rest from reference TRBV28 and TRBJ2-7 gives the full variable domain: DVKVTQSSRYLVKRTGEKVFLECVQDMDHENMFWYRQDPGLGLRLIYFSYDVKMKEKGDIPEGYSVSREKKERFSLILESASTNQTSMYLCASSLKGVRSYEQYFGPGTRLTVT.

Only a few counts were recorded for this clone. The CDR3 spells CASSPSGQPNQPQHF. CDR3 nucleotide sequence: TGTGCCAGCAGCCCGTCGGGACAGCCTAATCAGCCCCAGCATTTT. The chain combines TRBV9 with TRBJ1-5; 7 positions match TRBD1. V was clipped by 4 bases and J by 4 bases; unmatched bases: 8. The length of the CDR3 is 15 residues. Per germline, CDR1 SGDLS and CDR2 YYNGEE.

This rearrangement joins TRBV7-6 to TRBJ2-3; 7 bases agree with TRBD2. V trimming: 5 bases; J trimming: 3 bases; junction bases outside the gene matches: 8. CDR3 length: 15 amino acids. Germline CDR1 and CDR2: SGHVS and FNYEAQ. As DNA, the CDR3 is TGTGCCAGCAGCCTGCCAGCGGGACCGACAGATACGCAGTATTTT. Protein product: CASSLPAGPTDTQYF.

The rearrangement uses TRBV5-1 and TRBJ1-1; TRBD1 aligns across 7 bases. The CDR3 is 14 amino acids. Unmatched junction bases numbered 7, after V lost 3 bases and J lost 5 bases. From germline, CDR1 is SGHRS and CDR2 YFSETQ. The CDR3 reads CASSSGQAWTEAFF. CDR3 DNA: TGCGCCAGCAGCTCCGGACAGGCGTGGACTGAAGCTTTCTTT.

The J gene is TRBJ1-1, the V gene TRBV9, with D possibly TRBD1 on 6 matching bases. CDR1 is SGDLS, CDR2 YYNGEE, per germline. The CDR3 runs to 15 residues. Trimming took 4 bases from V and 4 from J, leaving 17 bases between them. The CDR3 DNA follows: TGTGCCAGCAGCCCGTACGGGGGGCGATTCACTGAAGCTTTCTTT. Protein sequence: CASSPYGGRFTEAFF.

This chain connects TRBV4-3 to TRBJ2-2, with D perhaps matching TRBD2 (6 bases). The CDR3 consists of 14 residues. CDR1 and CDR2 (germline): LGHNA, YSLEER. Deletions cut 4 bases from V and 6 bases from J, with 12 bases between. This CDR3 reads CASSLGGPPGELFF. The CDR3 nucleotides read TGCGCCAGCAGCCTCGGGGGTCCCCCCGGGGAGCTGTTTTTT.

The chain combines TRBV5-1 with TRBJ1-2; D unclear. The V gene's germline CDR1 is SGHRS and CDR2 YFSETQ. The CDR3 is 15 amino acids. Trimming took 1 base from V and 4 from J, leaving 14 bases between them. The CDR3 DNA sequence: TGCGCCAGCAGCTTGAGCACGGACCGGGGCTATGGCTACACCTTC. It encodes CASSLSTDRGYGYTF.

The chain carries TRBV9 and TRBJ1-2; D may be TRBD1 (5 bases). This CDR3 is 15 amino acids long. Germline V lookup: CDR1 SGDLS, CDR2 YYNGEE. Trimming left V 6 bases short and J 0 bases short, with 15 bases between. CDR3 sequence (DNA): TGTGCCAGCACCGAGGGACTTGAGCCTAACTATGGCTACACCTTC. Its translation: CASTEGLEPNYGYTF.

V and J are TRBV12-3 or TRBV12-4 and TRBJ1-5, with D unresolved. This CDR3 region has 13 residues. Trimming pared 7 bases from V and 0 bases from J, leaving 7 bases between. CDR3 in DNA: TGTGCCAGCACCTTAAATAGCAATCAGCCCCAGCATTTT. It is translated as CASTLNSNQPQHF.

The chain carries TRBV19 and TRBJ2-7; D not resolved. The germline V gene has CDR1 LNHDA and CDR2 SQIVND (reference sequence). This CDR3 comprises 14 residues. V shed 4 bases and J shed 0 bases, with 10 bases lying between them. The CDR3 coding sequence is TGTGCCAGTAGTAGCCTGACTGACTCCTACGAGCAGTACTTC. This codes for CASSSLTDSYEQYF.

The chain uses TRBV30 and TRBJ1-6, with D possibly being TRBD1 (6 bases). Deletions cut 8 bases from V and 3 bases from J, with 14 bases between. Germline-derived CDR1 and CDR2 are GTSNPN and SVGIG (reference sequence). The CDR3 totals 14 residues. This chain's CDR3 is CATGPGHYNSPLHF. CDR3 DNA sequence: TGTGCCACGGGGCCGGGACACTATAATTCACCCCTCCACTTT.

CDR3 DNA: TGCGCCAGCAGCCAAAAAATTGACAGATCTCTCCCAACTGGAAACACCATATATTTT. Protein: CASSQKIDRSLPTGNTIYF. This chain connects TRBV4-1 to TRBJ1-3; D is perhaps TRBD1 (5 bases). The CDR3 is 19 amino acids. Germline V lookup: CDR1 MGHRA, CDR2 YSYEKL. V lost 2 bases, J lost 2 bases, and 22 bases lay in between.

This clone has a single count. The chain carries TRBV5-4 and TRBJ1-1, with D perhaps matching TRBD1 (5 bases). The CDR3 spans 15 residues. Germline lookup yields CDR1 SGHNT and CDR2 YYREEE (reference sequence). The V and J ends lost 0 bases and 1 base respectively, with 10 bases between them. The CDR3, as DNA: TGTGCCAGCAGCTTGGCAGCGACAGAGAACACTGAAGCTTTCTTT. Amino acids: CASSLAATENTEAFF.

This sequence joins TRBV5-4 and TRBJ2-1; TRBD2 aligns across 8 bases. This CDR3 region has 16 residues. The ends lost 2 bases at V and 6 bases at J; junction bases unmatched: 10. Germline V gene sequence: CDR1 SGHNT, CDR2 YYREEE (reference sequence). CDR3 DNA: TGTGCCAGCAGCTTTTCATGGGCGGGGGGACCCAATGAGCAGTTCTTC. Amino acids: CASSFSWAGGPNEQFF.